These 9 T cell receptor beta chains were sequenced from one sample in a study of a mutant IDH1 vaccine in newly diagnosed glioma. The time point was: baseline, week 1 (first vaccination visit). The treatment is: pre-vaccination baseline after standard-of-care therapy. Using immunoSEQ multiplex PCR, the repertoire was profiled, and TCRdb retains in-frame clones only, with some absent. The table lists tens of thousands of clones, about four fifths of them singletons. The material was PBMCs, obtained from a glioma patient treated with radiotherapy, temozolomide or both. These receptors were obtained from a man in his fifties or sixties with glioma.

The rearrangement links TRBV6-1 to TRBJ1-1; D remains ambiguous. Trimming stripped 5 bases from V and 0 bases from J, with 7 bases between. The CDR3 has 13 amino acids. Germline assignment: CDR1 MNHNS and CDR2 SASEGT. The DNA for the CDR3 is TGTGCCAGCAGTTCAGATATGAACACTGAAGCTTTCTTT. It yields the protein CASSSDMNTEAFF.

For the CDR3, the DNA is TGTGCCAGCTCACCTGGCAGGGATAATGAGCAGTTCTTC. Protein product: CASSPGRDNEQFF. The gene calls are TRBV18 and TRBJ2-1; TRBD1 might be the D (5 bases). CDR1 and CDR2 from the germline V gene are KGHSH and LQKENI. This CDR3 region has 13 residues. V was clipped by 3 bases and J by 7 bases, with 10 bases between them.

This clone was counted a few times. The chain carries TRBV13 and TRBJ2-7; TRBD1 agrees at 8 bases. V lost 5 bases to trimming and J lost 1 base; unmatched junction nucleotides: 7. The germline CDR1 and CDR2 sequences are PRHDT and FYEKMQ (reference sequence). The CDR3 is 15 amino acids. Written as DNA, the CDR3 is TGTGCCAGCAGCGGCCCCAGGACAGGGTCCTACGAGCAGTACTTC. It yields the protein CASSGPRTGSYEQYF.

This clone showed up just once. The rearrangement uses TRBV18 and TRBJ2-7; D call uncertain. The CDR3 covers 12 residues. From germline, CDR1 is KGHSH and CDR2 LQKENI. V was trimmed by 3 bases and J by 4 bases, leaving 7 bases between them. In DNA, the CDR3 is TGTGCCAGCTCACCTGTGGGATACGAGCAGTACTTC. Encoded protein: CASSPVGYEQYF. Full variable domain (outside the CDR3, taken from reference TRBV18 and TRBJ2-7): NAGVMQNPRHLVRRRGQEARLRCSPMKGHSHVYWYRQLPEEGLKFMVYLQKENIIDESGMPKERFSAEFPKEGPSILRIQQVVRGDSAAYFCASSPVGYEQYFGPGTRLTVT.

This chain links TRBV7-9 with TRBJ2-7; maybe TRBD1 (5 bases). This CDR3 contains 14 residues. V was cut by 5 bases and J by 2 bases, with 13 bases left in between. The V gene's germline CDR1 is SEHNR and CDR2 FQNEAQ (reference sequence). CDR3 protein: CASSPYDSPYEQYF. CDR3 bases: TGTGCCAGCAGCCCCTACGACAGCCCCTACGAGCAGTACTTC.

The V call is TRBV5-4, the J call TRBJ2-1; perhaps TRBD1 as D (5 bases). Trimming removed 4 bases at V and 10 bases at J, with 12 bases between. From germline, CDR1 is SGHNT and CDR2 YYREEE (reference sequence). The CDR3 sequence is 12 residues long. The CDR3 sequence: CASSKQGAEQFF. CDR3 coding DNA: TGTGCCAGCAGCAAACAAGGGGCAGAGCAGTTCTTC.

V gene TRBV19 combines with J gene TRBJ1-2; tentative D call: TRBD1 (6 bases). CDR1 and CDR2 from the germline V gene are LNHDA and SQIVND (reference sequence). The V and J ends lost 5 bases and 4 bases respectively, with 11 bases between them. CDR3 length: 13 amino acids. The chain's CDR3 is CASSWDTSYGYTF. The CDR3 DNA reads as TGTGCCAGTAGTTGGGACACCAGCTATGGCTACACCTTC.

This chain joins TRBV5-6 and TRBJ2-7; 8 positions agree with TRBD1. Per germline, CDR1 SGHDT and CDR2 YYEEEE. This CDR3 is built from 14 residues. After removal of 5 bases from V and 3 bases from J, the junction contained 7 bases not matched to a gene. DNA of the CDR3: TGTGCCAGCAGATCGACAGGGGAAGGCTACGAGCAGTACTTC. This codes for CASRSTGEGYEQYF.

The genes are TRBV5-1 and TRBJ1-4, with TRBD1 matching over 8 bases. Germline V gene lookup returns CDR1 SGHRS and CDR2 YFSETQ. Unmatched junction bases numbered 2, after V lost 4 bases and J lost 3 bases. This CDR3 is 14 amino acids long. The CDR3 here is CASSQGQANEKLFF. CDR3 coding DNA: TGCGCCAGCAGCCAGGGACAGGCTAATGAAAAACTGTTTTTT.